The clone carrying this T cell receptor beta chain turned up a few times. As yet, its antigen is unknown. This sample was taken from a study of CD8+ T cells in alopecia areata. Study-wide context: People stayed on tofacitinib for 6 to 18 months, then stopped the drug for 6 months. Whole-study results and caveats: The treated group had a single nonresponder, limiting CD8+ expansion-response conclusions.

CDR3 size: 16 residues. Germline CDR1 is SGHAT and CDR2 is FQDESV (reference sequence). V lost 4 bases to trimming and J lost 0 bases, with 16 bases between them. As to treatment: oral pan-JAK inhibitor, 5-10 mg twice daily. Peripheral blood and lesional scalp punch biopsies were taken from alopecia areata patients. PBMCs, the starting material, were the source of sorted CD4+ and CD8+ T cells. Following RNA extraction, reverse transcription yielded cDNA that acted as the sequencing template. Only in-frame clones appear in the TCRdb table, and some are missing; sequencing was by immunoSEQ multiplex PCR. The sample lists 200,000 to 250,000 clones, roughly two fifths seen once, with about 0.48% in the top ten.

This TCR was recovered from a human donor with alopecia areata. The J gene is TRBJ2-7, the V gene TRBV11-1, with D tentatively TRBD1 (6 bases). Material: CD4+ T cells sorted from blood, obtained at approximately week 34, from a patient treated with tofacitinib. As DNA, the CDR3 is TGTGCCAGCAGCTCCAGGGGCATTTTGAGCTCCTACGAGCAGTACTTC. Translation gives CASSSRGILSSYEQYF.